Below are 5 T cell receptor beta chains sequenced from a single sample in a study of control samples from healthy donors and cancer patients. TCRdb's table, derived via immunoSEQ multiplex PCR, lists solely in-frame clones and lacks some. The repertoire includes around 94,000 clones, approximately 90% of them detected once, and more than 3.5% sits in the top ten. The sample consisted of blood. The receptors were gathered from a young woman in good health.

The chain joins TRBV2 to TRBJ2-2; 8 bases match TRBD1. This CDR3 is 15 amino acids long. Germline V lookup: CDR1 SNHLY, CDR2 FYNNEI. J was trimmed by 4 bases and V by 3 bases; bases with no gene match: 4. CDR3: CASSEDRAGTGELFF. CDR3 bases: TGTGCCAGCAGTGAGGACAGGGCGGGCACCGGGGAGCTGTTTTTT.

This clone has only one observation. This chain joins TRBV5-1 and TRBJ1-6; D may be TRBD1 (5 bases). CDR1 and CDR2 from the germline V gene are SGHRS and YFSETQ. The CDR3 loop spans 16 amino acids. Trimming cost V 0 bases and J 9 bases, with 16 bases left between them. The CDR3 region has the DNA TGCGCCAGCAGCTTGGTGGGGCGTCCACCGAGTTCACCCCTCCACTTT. This codes for CASSLVGRPPSSPLHF. Combining the CDR3 with reference TRBV5-1 and TRBJ1-6 gives the whole variable domain KAGVTQTPRYLIKTRGQQVTLSCSPISGHRSVSWYQQTPGQGLQFLFEYFSETQRNKGNFPGRFSGRQFSNSRSEMNVSTLELGDSALYLCASSLVGRPPSSPLHFGNGTRLTVT.

The chain employs TRBV14 and TRBJ1-2, with 9 bases aligning to TRBD1. The CDR3 has 15 amino acids. CDR1 and CDR2 from the germline V gene are SGHDN and FVKESK. The trim removed 3 bases at V and 7 bases at J, leaving 9 bases unmatched. The DNA for the CDR3 is TGTGCCAGCAGCCACAACAGGGGGCGAAGAGTTGGCTACACCTTC. It translates to CASSHNRGRRVGYTF.

This chain links TRBV6-5 with TRBJ2-2; 8 positions match TRBD1. CDR3 length equals 15 residues. V lost 6 bases and J lost 6; bases outside the gene matches: 9. Per the germline V gene, CDR1 is MNHEY and CDR2 is SVGAGI. CDR3 protein: CASRSRTGSPGELFF. The DNA of the CDR3 is TGTGCCAGCAGAAGCCGGACAGGGAGCCCCGGGGAGCTGTTTTTT.

V is TRBV13 and J is TRBJ2-5; tentatively, D is TRBD2 (6 bases). This CDR3 has 17 residues. V shed 5 bases and J shed 2 bases, with 21 bases lying between them. The V gene's germline CDR1 is PRHDT and CDR2 FYEKMQ (reference sequence). The DNA of the CDR3 is TGTGCCAGCAGCCGTTTGGCGACAGTTGGAGGGCAAGAGACCCAGTACTTC. It translates to CASSRLATVGGQETQYF.